The 8 T cell receptor beta chains presented below share a single source sample, sequenced in a study of OX40 agonist ivuxolimab in advanced cancers. The method was immunoSEQ multiplex PCR; TCRdb's version includes in-frame clones alone and lacks a portion of them. Seen here are about 98,000 clones, 88% observed once, and the top ten hold about 0.8%. Sequences were derived from CD4+ or CD8+ T cells sorted from blood, sampled in a trial of the OX40 agonist ivuxolimab. These receptors were taken from an adult with an advanced solid tumor such as melanoma, head and neck, liver or kidney cancer.

The chain carries TRBV30 and TRBJ2-7; possible D gene TRBD2, 7 bases. The CDR3 contains 13 residues. Germline values: CDR1 GTSNPN, CDR2 SVGIG (reference sequence). V gave up 2 bases and J gave up 5 bases, with 13 bases separating them. CDR3 region: CAWSKAGAHEQYV. DNA for the CDR3: TGTGCCTGGAGTAAGGCGGGGGCCCACGAGCAGTACGTC.

This chain connects TRBV28 to TRBJ2-5; weak D call: TRBD1 (5 bases). The CDR3 runs 15 residues. V was clipped by 5 bases and J by 5 bases, with 18 bases between them. Germline V CDR1 and CDR2: MDHEN, SYDVKM. CDR3: CASSGASPGQETQYF. The CDR3 DNA reads TGTGCCAGCAGTGGGGCCTCACCCGGTCAGGAGACCCAGTACTTC.

The chain joins TRBV7-9 to TRBJ2-7; D remains ambiguous. In germline, CDR1 is SEHNR, CDR2 FQNEAQ (reference sequence). The CDR3 is 15 amino acids. Deletions cut 1 base from V and 3 bases from J, with 13 bases between. The DNA for the CDR3 is TGTGCCAGCAGCTTAGGCTTGATCTCAAACTACGAGCAGTACTTC. It specifies CASSLGLISNYEQYF.

CDR3 in amino acids: CSVSSTWNTEAFF. DNA for the CDR3: TGCAGCGTTTCAAGCACATGGAACACTGAAGCTTTCTTT. This sequence joins TRBV29-1 and TRBJ1-1; D gene ambiguous. The V gene lost 5 bases and the J gene lost 1 base, with 11 bases spanning the gap. Germline CDR1 SQVTM, CDR2 ANQGSEA. The CDR3 sequence is 13 residues long. The whole variable domain, remainder taken from reference TRBV29-1 and TRBJ1-1, is SAVISQKPSRDICQRGTSLTIQCQVDSQVTMMFWYRQQPGQSLTLIATANQGSEATYESGFVIDKFPISRPNLTFSTLTVSNMSPEDSSIYLCSVSSTWNTEAFFGQGTRLTVV.

The chain uses TRBV7-9 and TRBJ2-1, with 9 positions matching TRBD2. There are 14 residues in the CDR3. J was trimmed by 6 bases and V by 10 bases; bases with no gene match: 10. CDR1 is SEHNR, CDR2 FQNEAQ, per germline (reference sequence). The CDR3 coding sequence is TGTGCCACCGTAGCGGGAGCAGGTATCAATGAGCAGTTCTTC. Protein product: CATVAGAGINEQFF.

This clone came up once. The chain has TRBV5-1 and TRBJ2-1; TRBD2 might be the D (6 bases). This CDR3 comprises 15 residues. V shed 0 bases and J shed 10 bases, with 17 bases lying between them. The germline CDR1 and CDR2 sequences are SGHRS and YFSETQ. DNA of the CDR3: TGCGCCAGCAGCTTGGGCCCCGACCGAGGAGGGGAGCAGTTCTTC. Its protein is CASSLGPDRGGEQFF.

The chain links TRBV5-1 to TRBJ2-5, with 7 bases fitting TRBD2. The germline V gene has CDR1 SGHRS and CDR2 YFSETQ. The CDR3 has 15 residues. J gave up 1 base and V 0 bases, and 3 bases lay outside the gene matches. The CDR3 nucleotides read TGCGCCAGCAGCTTGGGCGGGAGTTTCCAAGAGACCCAGTACTTC. Its protein is CASSLGGSFQETQYF.

The chain is built from TRBV13 and TRBJ2-4; D ambiguous. From germline, CDR1 is PRHDT and CDR2 FYEKMQ (reference sequence). Trimming shortened V by 0 bases and J by 0 bases, and 6 bases separated the two germline ends. CDR3 length: 15 residues. CDR3 region: CASSLGPQAKNIQYF. The CDR3 DNA is TGTGCCAGCAGCTTAGGCCCTCAAGCCAAAAACATTCAGTACTTC. Complete variable domain (other parts from reference TRBV13 and TRBJ2-4): AAGVIQSPRHLIKEKRETATLKCYPIPRHDTVYWYQQGPGQDPQFLISFYEKMQSDKGSIPDRFSAQQFSDYHSELNMSSLELGDSALYFCASSLGPQAKNIQYFGAGTRLSVL.